The sequence of this T cell receptor beta chain was determined in a study of regulatory T cells in long-lasting Graves disease (dated by TCRdb to the early 2020s). Concerning the study at large: In the newly diagnosed Graves' disease group, patients had been taking antithyroid drugs for less than 3 months. This study used TCR sequencing and RNA sequencing of peripheral blood to compare persistent Graves' disease patients against newly diagnosed Graves' disease patients. The study took place in China and was registered as a clinical trial. A total of 35 or so samples were covered by TCR sequencing, comprising approximately 13 persistent and 20 newly diagnosed Graves' disease patients.

About this clonotype: There is no known antigen for this receptor. The sample holds no much larger clone one base away, and base qualities are not on file.

Libraries were made using multiplex PCR. TCRdb names Illumina HiSeq 4000 as the instrument used. CDR3 regions were amplified by Arm-PCR with iRepertoire HTBI primers to construct TCR beta libraries. Gel purification was performed on PCR products prior to sequencing. In the original analysis: Gene usage analysis of CDR3 amino acid clonotypes relied on the roughly 64 TRBV and 12 to 15 TRBJ segments identified across samples. Filtered high-quality paired reads were merged into contigs using COPE and FqMerger. BLAST was used to align contigs to the IMGT TRBV, TRBD and TRBJ reference genes, and CDR3 was defined following IMGT. Clonotypes above 0.1% frequency were classified as highly expanded clones. Shannon entropy served as the measure of repertoire diversity, while the Gini coefficient captured V-J evenness. Public clonotypes were defined as clonotypes shared by more than one individual. TCRdb took the public reads, trimmed them with fastp at Q25, ran MiXCR for clone calling and kept in-frame beta chains. Rows matching on CDR3 protein sequence are summarized as one entry with the most common DNA and genes. Here the V and J calls rest on TCRdb's processing, not on the authors' analysis. In all, the sample holds approximately 540,000 distinct CDR3 sequences, and around 12% of those were seen once. 8% to 10% of the sample lies in the top ten.

Reading the label with the study, this specimen's time point is: newly diagnosed GD, antithyroid drugs for less than 3 months. For both TCR sequencing and RNA sequencing, RNA was extracted from PBMCs using TRIzol. The diagnosis of Graves' disease was made according to American Thyroid Association guidelines. Patients were recruited from an endocrinology department in Xi'an, China. Each patient gave about 9.1 milliliters of peripheral blood, collected in an EDTA anticoagulant tube. PBMCs were isolated by Ficoll Paque Plus density gradient separation without further T cell sorting. RNA quality was checked with an Agilent 2100 Bioanalyzer and agarose gel, and concentration with a NanoDrop 2000. The CDR3 runs 17 amino acids, cysteine and phenylalanine included. Only the CDR3 part of the read is kept: 51 bases, read in frame from the first base. Deletion took 3 bases off V and 4 bases off J, with a span of 22 bases between the germline ends. Taken from the germline V gene, the CDR1 and CDR2 loops are MNHGY and SVAAGI.

What the authors observed across the whole study: TRBV28, TRBJ1-2 and TRBJ2-5 were preferentially used in persistent disease, while TRBV20-1 and TRBJ2-1 were favored in newly diagnosed disease. More public clonotypes were shared among persistent patients (roughly 3,000) than among newly diagnosed patients (roughly 1,000). Because the primary lesion, thyroid tissue, could not be accessed, the study looked at peripheral blood alone. Sequencing and analysis were limited to the TCR beta chain. The authors noted that the small sample size was a limitation that may lower accuracy. Lower TCR Shannon entropy and fewer highly expanded clones were observed in persistent Graves' disease patients than in newly diagnosed patients, which suggested clonal expansion.

The sample also formed part of further work on T cells in Graves' hyperthyroidism and ophthalmopathy. That second publication adds: Stable Graves' hyperthyroidism was defined as no progression to ophthalmopathy during 18 months of follow-up. Hyperthyroidism patients were newly diagnosed, had a disease duration of under 2 months, and were aged 18 to 65 years. Exclusion was applied to patients with uncontrolled infections, other autoimmune diseases, pregnancy or lactation. Clinical symptoms, serum thyroxine and TRAb, thyroid ultrasound, and orbital computed tomography formed the basis for the diagnoses. The TCR CDR3 was subjected to a first round of RT-PCR using the HTBI primer set and the Qiagen OneStep RT-PCR kit. Most expanded thyroid clonotypes (frequency above 0.001) were also found in blood, which suggests that blood repertoires may mirror thyroid immune responses. A 13 V-J signature model separated ophthalmopathy from stable hyperthyroidism, with approximately 87% sensitivity and 81.08% specificity in cross-validation and 80%/75% in testing. In validation, the model predicted progression to ophthalmopathy with roughly 70% sensitivity and approximately 78% specificity, a median of around six months before onset. TCR V-J signatures able to tell the groups apart were searched for in a discovery cohort of 100 patients, of whom more than 40 had Graves' ophthalmopathy and around 58 had stable Graves' hyperthyroidism. Prospective prediction of ophthalmopathy was tested in an independent validation cohort of approximately 19 hyperthyroidism patients and some 17 patients who later progressed to ophthalmopathy. The roughly 90 discovery patients were divided at random into training and test sets in a 7:3 ratio. The study also compared thyroid tissue and blood T-cell repertoires from about six Graves' hyperthyroidism patients. After sampling, hyperthyroidism patients received methimazole starting at 30 mg daily, and ophthalmopathy patients received high-dose intravenous methylprednisolone. The libraries were constructed in a second round of multiplex PCR and then size-selected and purified. Libraries were sequenced paired-end with 100 bp reads on an Illumina HiSeq2000. SOAPnuke was used to process the raw data, throwing out any read that contained adapters or uncalled bases, had a mean Phred below 15, or lacked an exact constant-primer or identifier match. High-quality paired reads were merged with COPE v1.2.5, and unique nucleotide sequences were defined as clonotypes. MiTCR v1.1 was used to align the clonotypes against IMGT TRBV, TRBD and TRBJ reference segments. Analysis was restricted to V-J combinations with a frequency above 0.0001, which covered roughly 99% of repertoires. A TCS score was defined as the ratio of F50 (clonal expansion) to E x V (chaos), with BLOSUM62-based TCRdist applied between CDR3 peptides within each V-J. Welch's t-statistics and random forest reduced approximately 520 V-J features to 13, which were used in a naive Bayes classifier (R e1071). No statistical method was used to fix the sample size in advance, and group allocation was not hidden from the investigators. According to the paper, TCR Vbeta CDR3 sequencing was carried out on approximately 140 peripheral blood samples, which came from 40 to 45 ophthalmopathy, approximately 72 hyperthyroidism and around 17 progressor patients.

Sequenced here: peripheral blood mononuclear cells (PBMCs), sampled at new diagnosis, from a patient treated with antithyroid drugs. Recombination connected TRBV6-9 to TRBJ2-7; TRBD2 could be the D gene, as 5 bases match. The receptor comes from a woman between 25 and 40 years old with Graves disease. Donor details come from another sample of the same person, matched by shared clones. The DNA sequence is as follows: TGTGCCAGCAGTTACAGACCCGGCCCGGGAACCAAATACGAGCAGTACTTC. The translation is CASSYRPGPGTKYEQYF.